This T cell receptor beta chain was identified in a study of human T cells and chemical hapten exposure. TCRdb fed the RACE reads into MiXCR, producing one record per CDR3 protein. The sample yields 150,000 to 200,000 distinct CDR3 sequences, about a fifth seen once. Time point specified: patch test 1, 2 weeks after DPC sensitization. Noted treatment: therapeutic diphenylcyclopropenone sensitization with weekly scalp DPC. The clonotype originates from a woman between 50 and 59 years old with alopecia areata. Some clones in this sample may be carry-over from other donors' samples. Sequencing used whole blood, obtained in connection with sensitization to the hapten diphenylcyclopropenone (DPC).

The CDR3 DNA reads TGTGCCAGCAGCGCGGCGGGGGGAGTGAGTGAAAAACTGTTTTTT. Translating it yields CASSAAGGVSEKLFF. The chain carries TRBV11-2 and TRBJ1-4; possible D gene TRBD1, 5 bases. The V end lost 5 bases, the J end lost 7 bases, and 17 bases lay between the germline ends. This CDR3 region has 15 residues. CDR1 is SGHAT and CDR2 is FQNNGV in the germline V gene.